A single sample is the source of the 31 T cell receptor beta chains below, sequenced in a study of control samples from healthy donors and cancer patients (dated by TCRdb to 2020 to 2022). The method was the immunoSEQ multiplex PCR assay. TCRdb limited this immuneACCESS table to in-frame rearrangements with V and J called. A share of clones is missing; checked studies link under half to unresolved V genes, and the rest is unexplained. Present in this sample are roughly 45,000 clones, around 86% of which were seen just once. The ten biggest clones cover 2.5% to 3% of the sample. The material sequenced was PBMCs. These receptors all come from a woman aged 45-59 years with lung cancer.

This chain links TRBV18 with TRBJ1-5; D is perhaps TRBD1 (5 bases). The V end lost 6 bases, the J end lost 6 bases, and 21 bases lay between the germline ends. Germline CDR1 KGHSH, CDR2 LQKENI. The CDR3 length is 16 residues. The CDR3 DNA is TGTGCCAGCTCCCCTCAGGAGGCCGGGGCGGGTCAGCCCCAGCATTTT. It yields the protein CASSPQEAGAGQPQHF. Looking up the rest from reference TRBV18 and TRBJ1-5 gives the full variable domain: NAGVMQNPRHLVRRRGQEARLRCSPMKGHSHVYWYRQLPEEGLKFMVYLQKENIIDESGMPKERFSAEFPKEGPSILRIQQVVRGDSAAYFCASSPQEAGAGQPQHFGDGTRLSIL.

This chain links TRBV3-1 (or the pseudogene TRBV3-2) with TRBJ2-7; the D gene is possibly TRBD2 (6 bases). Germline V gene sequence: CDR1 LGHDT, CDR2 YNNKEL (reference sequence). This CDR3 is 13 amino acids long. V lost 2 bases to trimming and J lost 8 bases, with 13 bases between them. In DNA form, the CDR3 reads TGTGCCAGCAGCCAAAACCGGGACTCTAAGCAGTACTTC. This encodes CASSQNRDSKQYF.

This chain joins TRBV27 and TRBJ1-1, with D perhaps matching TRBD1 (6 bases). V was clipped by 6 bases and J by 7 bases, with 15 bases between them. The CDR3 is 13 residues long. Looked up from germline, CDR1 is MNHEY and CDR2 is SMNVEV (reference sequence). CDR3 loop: CASRPSTGFEAFF. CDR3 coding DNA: TGTGCCAGCAGGCCATCGACAGGATTTGAAGCTTTCTTT.

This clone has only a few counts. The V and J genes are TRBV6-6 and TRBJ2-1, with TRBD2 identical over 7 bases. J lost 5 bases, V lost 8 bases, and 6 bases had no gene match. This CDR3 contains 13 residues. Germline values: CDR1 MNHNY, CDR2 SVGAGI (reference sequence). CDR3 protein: CASDGTKNNEQFF. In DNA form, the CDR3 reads TGTGCCAGCGATGGGACTAAAAACAATGAGCAGTTCTTC.

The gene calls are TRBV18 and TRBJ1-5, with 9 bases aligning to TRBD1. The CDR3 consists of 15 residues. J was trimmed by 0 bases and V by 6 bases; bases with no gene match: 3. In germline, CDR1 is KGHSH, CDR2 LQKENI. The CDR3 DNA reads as TGTGCCAGCTCGGGACAGGGCCATAGCAATCAGCCCCAGCATTTT. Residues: CASSGQGHSNQPQHF.

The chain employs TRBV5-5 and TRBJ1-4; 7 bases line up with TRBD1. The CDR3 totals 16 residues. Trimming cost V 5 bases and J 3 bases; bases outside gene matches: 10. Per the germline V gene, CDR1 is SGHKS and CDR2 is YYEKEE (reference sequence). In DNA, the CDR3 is TGTGCCAGCAGTTCTGACAGGGAGTGGGCTAATGAAAAACTGTTTTTT. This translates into CASSSDREWANEKLFF.

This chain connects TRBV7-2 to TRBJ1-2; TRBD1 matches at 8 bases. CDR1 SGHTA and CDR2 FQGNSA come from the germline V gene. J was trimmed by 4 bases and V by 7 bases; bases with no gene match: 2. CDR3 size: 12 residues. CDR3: CASNDRGYGYTF. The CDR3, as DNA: TGTGCCAGCAACGACAGGGGCTATGGCTACACCTTC.

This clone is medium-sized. Here the CDR3 reads CASSLVQMTLSTEAFF. The CDR3 DNA reads as TGTGCCAGCAGCCTCGTACAGATGACTCTGAGCACTGAAGCTTTCTTT. The chain employs TRBV7-9 and TRBJ1-1; no firm D call. Germline V lookup: CDR1 SEHNR, CDR2 FQNEAQ (reference sequence). This CDR3 comprises 16 residues. The V gene lost 5 bases and the J gene lost 4 bases, with 20 bases spanning the gap.

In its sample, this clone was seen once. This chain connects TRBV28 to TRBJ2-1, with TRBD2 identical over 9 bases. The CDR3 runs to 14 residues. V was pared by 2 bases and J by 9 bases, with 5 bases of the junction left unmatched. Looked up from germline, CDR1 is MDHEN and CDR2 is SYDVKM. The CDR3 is CASSLAGGLSEQFF. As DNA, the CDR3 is TGTGCCAGCAGTTTAGCGGGGGGGCTATCTGAGCAGTTCTTC. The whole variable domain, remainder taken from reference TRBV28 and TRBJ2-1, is DVKVTQSSRYLVKRTGEKVFLECVQDMDHENMFWYRQDPGLGLRLIYFSYDVKMKEKGDIPEGYSVSREKKERFSLILESASTNQTSMYLCASSLAGGLSEQFFGPGTRLTVL.

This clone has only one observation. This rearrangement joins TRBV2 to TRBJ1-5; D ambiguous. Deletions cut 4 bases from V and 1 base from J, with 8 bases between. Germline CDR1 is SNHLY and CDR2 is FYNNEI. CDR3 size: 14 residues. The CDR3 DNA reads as TGTGCCAGCAGTGTATTTGTAAGCAATCAGCCCCAGCATTTT. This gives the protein CASSVFVSNQPQHF.

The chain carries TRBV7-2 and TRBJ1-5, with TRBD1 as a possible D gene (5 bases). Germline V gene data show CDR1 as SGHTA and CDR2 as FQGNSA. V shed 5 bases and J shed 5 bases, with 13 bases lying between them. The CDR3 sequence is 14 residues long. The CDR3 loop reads CASSETGIYQPQHF. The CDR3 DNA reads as TGTGCCAGCAGCGAAACAGGAATATATCAGCCCCAGCATTTT.

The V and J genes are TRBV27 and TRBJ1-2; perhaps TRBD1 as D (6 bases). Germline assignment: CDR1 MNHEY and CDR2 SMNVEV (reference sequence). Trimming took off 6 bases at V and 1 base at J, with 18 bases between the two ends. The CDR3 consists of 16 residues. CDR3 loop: CASRGYVQGYNYGYTF. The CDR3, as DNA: TGTGCCAGCAGGGGATACGTCCAGGGGTATAACTATGGCTACACCTTC.

The CDR3 loop is CASSVDTDYYGYTF. The DNA for the CDR3 is TGTGCCAGCAGCGTAGACACAGACTACTATGGCTACACCTTC. V gene TRBV9 combines with J gene TRBJ1-2; D remains ambiguous. Germline CDR1 and CDR2: SGDLS and YYNGEE. This CDR3 has 14 amino acids. Between the trimmed V and J ends, which lost 0 bases and 3 bases, there was a span of 9 bases.

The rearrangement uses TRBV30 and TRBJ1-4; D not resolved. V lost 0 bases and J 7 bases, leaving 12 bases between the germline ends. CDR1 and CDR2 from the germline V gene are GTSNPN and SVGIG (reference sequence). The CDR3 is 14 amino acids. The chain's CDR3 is CAWSVNRPVEKLFF. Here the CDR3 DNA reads TGTGCCTGGAGTGTTAACAGACCAGTTGAAAAACTGTTTTTT.

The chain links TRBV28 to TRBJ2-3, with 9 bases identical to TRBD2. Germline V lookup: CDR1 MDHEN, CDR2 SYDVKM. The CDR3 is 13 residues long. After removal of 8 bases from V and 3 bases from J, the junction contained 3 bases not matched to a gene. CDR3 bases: TGTGCCAGCGGGAGCGGGGGGACAGATACGCAGTATTTT. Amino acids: CASGSGGTDTQYF.

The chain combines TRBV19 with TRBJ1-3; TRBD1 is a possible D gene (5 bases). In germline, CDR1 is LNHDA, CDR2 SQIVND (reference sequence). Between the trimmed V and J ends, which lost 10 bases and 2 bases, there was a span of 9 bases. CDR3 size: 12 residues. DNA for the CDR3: TGTGCCACAGGGCCGCCTGGAAACACCATATATTTT. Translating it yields CATGPPGNTIYF. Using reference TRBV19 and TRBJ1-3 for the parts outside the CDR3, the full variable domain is DGGITQSPKYLFRKEGQNVTLSCEQNLNHDAMYWYRQDPGQGLRLIYYSQIVNDFQKGDIAEGYSVSREKKESFPLTVTSAQKNPTAFYLCATGPPGNTIYFGEGSWLTVV.

The CDR3 region is CASSPEVYYGYTF. In nucleotides, the CDR3 is TGTGCCAGCAGCCCCGAGGTGTACTATGGCTACACCTTC. The rearrangement links TRBV3-1 (or the pseudogene TRBV3-2) to TRBJ1-2; the D is unclear. The CDR3 contains 13 residues. The V and J ends lost 4 bases and 3 bases respectively, with 9 bases between them. CDR1 is LGHDT, CDR2 YNNKEL, per germline (reference sequence).

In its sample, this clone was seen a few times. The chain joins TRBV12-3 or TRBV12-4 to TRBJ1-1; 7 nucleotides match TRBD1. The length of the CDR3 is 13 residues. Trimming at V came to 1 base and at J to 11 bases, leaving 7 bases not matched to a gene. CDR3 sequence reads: CASSLGAGGKAFF. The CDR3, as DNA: TGTGCCAGCAGTTTAGGGGCAGGGGGGAAGGCTTTCTTT.

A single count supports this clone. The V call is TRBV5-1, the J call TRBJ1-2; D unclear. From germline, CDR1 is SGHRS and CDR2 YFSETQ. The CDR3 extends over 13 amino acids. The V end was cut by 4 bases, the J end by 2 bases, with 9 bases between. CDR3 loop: CASSKGENYGYTF. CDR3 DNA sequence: TGCGCCAGCAGCAAGGGAGAGAACTATGGCTACACCTTC.

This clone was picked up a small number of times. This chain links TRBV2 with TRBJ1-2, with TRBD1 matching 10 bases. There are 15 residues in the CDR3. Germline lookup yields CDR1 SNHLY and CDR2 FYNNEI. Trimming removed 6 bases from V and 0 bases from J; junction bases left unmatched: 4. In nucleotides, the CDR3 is TGTGCCAGCAGAGGACAGGGGGTAGCTAACTATGGCTACACCTTC. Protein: CASRGQGVANYGYTF.

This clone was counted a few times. Written as DNA, the CDR3 is TGCGCCAGCAGCTATGACAGGGGAGACACCGGGGAGCTGTTTTTT. The encoded protein is CASSYDRGDTGELFF. V and J are TRBV5-1 and TRBJ2-2; 8 bases are shared with TRBD1. The V and J ends lost 3 bases and 3 bases, in that order; junction bases with no gene match: 4. Per germline, CDR1 SGHRS and CDR2 YFSETQ. The CDR3 runs to 15 residues.

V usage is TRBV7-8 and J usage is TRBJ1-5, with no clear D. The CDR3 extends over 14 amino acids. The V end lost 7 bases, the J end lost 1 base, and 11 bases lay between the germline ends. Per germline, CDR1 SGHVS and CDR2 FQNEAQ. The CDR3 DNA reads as TGTGCCAGCACCTTGGACTTGAGCAATCAGCCCCAGCATTTT. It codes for CASTLDLSNQPQHF. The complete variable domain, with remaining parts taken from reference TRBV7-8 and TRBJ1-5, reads GAGVSQSPRYKVAKRGQDVALRCDPISGHVSLFWYQQALGQGPEFLTYFQNEAQLDKSGLPSDRFFAERPEGSVSTLKIQRTQQEDSAVYLCASTLDLSNQPQHFGDGTRLSIL.

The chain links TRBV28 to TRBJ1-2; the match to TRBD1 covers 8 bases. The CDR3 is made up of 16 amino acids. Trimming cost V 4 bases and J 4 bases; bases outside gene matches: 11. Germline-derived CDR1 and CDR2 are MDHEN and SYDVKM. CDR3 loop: CASSSGQGKRAYGYTF. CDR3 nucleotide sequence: TGTGCCAGCAGTTCAGGACAGGGTAAAAGAGCCTATGGCTACACCTTC.

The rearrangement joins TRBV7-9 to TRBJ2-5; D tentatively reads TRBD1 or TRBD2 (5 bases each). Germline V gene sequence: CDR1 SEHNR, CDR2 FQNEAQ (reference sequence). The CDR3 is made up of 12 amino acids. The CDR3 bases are TGTGCTTCCGAGGGTTCAGGGGAGACCCAGTACTTC. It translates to CASEGSGETQYF.

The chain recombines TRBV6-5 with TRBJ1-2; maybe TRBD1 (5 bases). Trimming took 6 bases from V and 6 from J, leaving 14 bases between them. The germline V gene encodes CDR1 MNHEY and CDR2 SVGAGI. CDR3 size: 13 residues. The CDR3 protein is CASRKGFWDGYTF. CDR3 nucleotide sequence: TGTGCCAGCAGGAAGGGGTTTTGGGATGGCTACACCTTC.

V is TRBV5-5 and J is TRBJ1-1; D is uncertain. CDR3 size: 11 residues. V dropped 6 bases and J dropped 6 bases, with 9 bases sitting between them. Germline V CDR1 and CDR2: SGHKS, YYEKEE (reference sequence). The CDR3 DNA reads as TGTGCCAGCACCCTGGATGCTGAAGCTTTCTTT. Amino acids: CASTLDAEAFF.

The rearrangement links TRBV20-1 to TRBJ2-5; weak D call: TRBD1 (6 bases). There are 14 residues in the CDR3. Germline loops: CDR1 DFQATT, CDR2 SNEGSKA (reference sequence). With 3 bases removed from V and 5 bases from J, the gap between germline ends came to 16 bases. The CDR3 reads CSASSSTGWETQYF. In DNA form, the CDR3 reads TGCAGTGCTAGTTCATCAACAGGGTGGGAGACCCAGTACTTC.

The CDR3 protein is CASSLSGTANTEAFF. CDR3 nucleotide sequence: TGTGCCAGCAGCTTATCCGGGACAGCGAACACTGAAGCTTTCTTT. The J gene is TRBJ1-1, the V gene TRBV7-3, with 7 bases that match TRBD1. Per the germline V gene, CDR1 is SGHTA and CDR2 is FQGTGA. With V trimmed by 2 bases and J by 1 base, 4 bases remained unmatched. The CDR3 is made up of 15 amino acids. Together with reference TRBV7-3 and TRBJ1-1, the CDR3 gives the full variable domain: GAGVSQTPSNKVTEKGKYVELRCDPISGHTALYWYRQSLGQGPEFLIYFQGTGAADDSGLPNDRFFAVRPEGSVSTLKIQRTERGDSAVYLCASSLSGTANTEAFFGQGTRLTVV.

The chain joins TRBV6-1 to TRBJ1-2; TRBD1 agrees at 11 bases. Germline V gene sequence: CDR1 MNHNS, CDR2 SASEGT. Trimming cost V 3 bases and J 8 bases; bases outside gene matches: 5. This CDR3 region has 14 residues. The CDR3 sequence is CASSEDRGRAGYTF. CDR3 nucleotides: TGTGCCAGCAGTGAGGACAGGGGGCGAGCCGGCTACACCTTC.

CDR3 amino acids: CASSRPASNTEAFF. The CDR3 DNA reads TGCGCCAGCAGCAGACCTGCTTCGAACACTGAAGCTTTCTTT. V gene TRBV5-1 combines with J gene TRBJ1-1; D is undetermined. Per germline, CDR1 SGHRS and CDR2 YFSETQ. V dropped 4 bases and J dropped 1 base, with 11 bases sitting between them. The CDR3 consists of 14 residues.

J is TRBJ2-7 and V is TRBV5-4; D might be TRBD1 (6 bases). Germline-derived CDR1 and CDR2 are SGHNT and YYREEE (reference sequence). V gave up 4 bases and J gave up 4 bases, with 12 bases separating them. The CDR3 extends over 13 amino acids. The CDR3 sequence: CASSPRGGYEQYF. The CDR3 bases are TGTGCCAGCAGCCCTCGAGGGGGTTACGAGCAGTACTTC.